This entry describes one TCR beta chain. No antigen is known for it. This entry is derived from a study of blood T cells in healthy people across ages. The CDR3 runs to 12 residues. V lost 6 bases and J 5 bases, leaving 10 bases between the germline ends. Findings and limits, study-wide: Possibly confounding the expanded clonotype changes was the fact that donor CMV status was unknown.

No fewer than 5.5 micrograms of total RNA were isolated from every sample. For the second PCR, which ran for about 6 to 11 cycles, a sample-barcoded 5' primer and a J-beta primer mix were used. Each CDR3 protein is one row after TCRdb ran MiXCR on the 5' RACE reads. The table lists about 1.4 million distinct CDR3 sequences, almost 60% of them singletons. The chain recombines TRBV12-3 or TRBV12-4 with TRBJ1-2; D perhaps matches TRBD1 (5 bases). The sequence was collected from a man aged 18 to 30 in good health. The specimen was blood. The CDR3 DNA reads as TGTGCCAGCAGAGCTCAGGGATATGGCTACACCTTC. This encodes CASRAQGYGYTF.